The following is a T cell receptor (beta chain) sequence with its context. Sequenced by immunoSEQ multiplex PCR; TCRdb stores in-frame clones only, minus some. Of roughly 51,000 clones in the sample, around 86% were seen once. The CDR3 consists of 13 residues. Trimming took 4 bases from V and 5 from J, leaving 8 bases between them. The V gene's germline CDR1 is KGHDR and CDR2 SFDVKD. These data come from a study of blood T cell repertoires in COVID-19. The clonotype originates from a man aged 50 or older with active COVID-19. The V and J genes are TRBV24-1 and TRBJ2-1; no reliable D call. The sample consisted of peripheral blood. As DNA, the CDR3 is TGTGCCACCAGTGACCCCCGTCACAATGAGCAGTTCTTC. Its translation is CATSDPRHNEQFF.